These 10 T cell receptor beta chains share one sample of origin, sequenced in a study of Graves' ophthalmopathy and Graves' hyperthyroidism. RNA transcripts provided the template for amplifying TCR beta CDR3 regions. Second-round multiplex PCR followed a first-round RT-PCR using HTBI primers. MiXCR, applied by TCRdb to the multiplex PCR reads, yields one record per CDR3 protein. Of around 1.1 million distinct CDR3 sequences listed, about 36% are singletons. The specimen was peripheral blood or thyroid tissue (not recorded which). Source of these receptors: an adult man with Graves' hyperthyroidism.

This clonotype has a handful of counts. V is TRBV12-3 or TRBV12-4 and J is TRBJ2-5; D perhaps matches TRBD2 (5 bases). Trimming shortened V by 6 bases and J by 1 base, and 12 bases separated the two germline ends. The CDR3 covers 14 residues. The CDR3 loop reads CASSRLGLQETQYF. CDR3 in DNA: TGTGCCAGCAGCCGCTTAGGACTCCAAGAGACCCAGTACTTC.

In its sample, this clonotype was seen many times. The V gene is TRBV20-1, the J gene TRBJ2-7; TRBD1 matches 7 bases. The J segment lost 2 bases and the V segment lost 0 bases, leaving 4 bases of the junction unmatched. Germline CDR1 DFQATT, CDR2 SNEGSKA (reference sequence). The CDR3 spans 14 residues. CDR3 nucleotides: TGCAGTGCTAGAGATCTGACAGGGCCCTACGAGCAGTACTTC. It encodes CSARDLTGPYEQYF.

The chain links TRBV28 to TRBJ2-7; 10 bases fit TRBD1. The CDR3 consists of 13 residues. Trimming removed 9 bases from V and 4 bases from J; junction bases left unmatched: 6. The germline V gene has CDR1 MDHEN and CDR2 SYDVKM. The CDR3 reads CARNRDRGYEQYF. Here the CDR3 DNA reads TGTGCCAGAAACCGGGACAGGGGATACGAGCAGTACTTC.

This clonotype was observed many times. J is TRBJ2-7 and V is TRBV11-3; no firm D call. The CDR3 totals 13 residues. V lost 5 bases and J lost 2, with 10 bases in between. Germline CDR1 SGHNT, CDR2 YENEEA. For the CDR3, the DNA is TGTGCCAGCAGCCCCGGACCGACCTACGAGCAGTACTTC. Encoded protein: CASSPGPTYEQYF.

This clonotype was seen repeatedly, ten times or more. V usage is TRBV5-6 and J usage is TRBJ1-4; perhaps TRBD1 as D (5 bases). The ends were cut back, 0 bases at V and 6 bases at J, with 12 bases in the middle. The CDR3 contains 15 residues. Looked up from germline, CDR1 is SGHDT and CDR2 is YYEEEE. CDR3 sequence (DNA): TGTGCCAGCAGCTTGGAGGGGACGAGGGATGAAAAACTGTTTTTT. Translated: CASSLEGTRDEKLFF.

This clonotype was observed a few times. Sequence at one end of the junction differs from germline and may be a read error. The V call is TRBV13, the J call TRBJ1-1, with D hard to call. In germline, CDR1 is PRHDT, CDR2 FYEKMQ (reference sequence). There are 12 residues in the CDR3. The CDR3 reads CASSLARTLDTF. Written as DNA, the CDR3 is TGTGCCAGCAGCTTAGCCCGAACCTTGGATACCTTT.

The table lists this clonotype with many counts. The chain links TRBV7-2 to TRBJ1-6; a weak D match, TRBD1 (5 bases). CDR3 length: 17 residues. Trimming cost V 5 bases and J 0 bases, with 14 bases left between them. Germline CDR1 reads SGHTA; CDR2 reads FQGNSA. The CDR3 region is CASSRREGSSYNSPLHF. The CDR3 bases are TGTGCCAGCAGCCGAAGGGAGGGGAGCTCCTATAATTCACCCCTCCACTTT.

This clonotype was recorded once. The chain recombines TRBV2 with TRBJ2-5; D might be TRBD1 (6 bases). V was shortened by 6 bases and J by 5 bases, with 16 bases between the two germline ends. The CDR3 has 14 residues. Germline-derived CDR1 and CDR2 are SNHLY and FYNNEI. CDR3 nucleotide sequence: TGTGCCAGCAGCTCCGGAACAGGGATTGAGACCCAGTACTTC. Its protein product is CASSSGTGIETQYF. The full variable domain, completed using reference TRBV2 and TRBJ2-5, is EPEVTQTPSHQVTQMGQEVILRCVPISNHLYFYWYRQILGQKVEFLVSFYNNEISEKSEIFDDQFSVERPDGSNFTLKIRSTKLEDSAMYFCASSSGTGIETQYFGPGTRLLVL.

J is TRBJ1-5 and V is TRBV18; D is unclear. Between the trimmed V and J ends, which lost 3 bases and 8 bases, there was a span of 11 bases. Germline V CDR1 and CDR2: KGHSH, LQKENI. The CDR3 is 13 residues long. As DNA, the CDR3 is TGTGCCAGCTCACCCGACCGCCGTGAGCCCCAGCATTTT. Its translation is CASSPDRREPQHF.

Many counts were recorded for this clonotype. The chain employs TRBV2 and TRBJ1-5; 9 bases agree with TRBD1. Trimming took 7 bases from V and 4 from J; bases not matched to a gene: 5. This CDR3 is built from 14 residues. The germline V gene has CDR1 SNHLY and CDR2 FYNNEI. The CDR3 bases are TGTGCCAGCAAGAAACAGGGGGCGAATCAGCCCCAGCATTTT. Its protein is CASKKQGANQPQHF.